What follows are 25 T cell receptor beta chains derived from one specimen sequenced in a study of blood T cell repertoires in COVID-19. The data were produced by immunoSEQ multiplex PCR, yet TCRdb's version contains in-frame clones alone and is incomplete. The sample holds 95,000 to 150,000 clones; 87% are singletons and the top ten take 25% to 35%. The sample comprised peripheral blood. The receptors stem from a woman in her 70s with acute or convalescent COVID-19.

The chain joins TRBV9 to TRBJ2-2; a possible D gene is TRBD2 (5 bases). The CDR3 spans 16 residues. Germline CDR1 SGDLS, CDR2 YYNGEE. Between the trimmed V and J ends, which lost 0 bases and 0 bases, there was a span of 9 bases. In nucleotides, the CDR3 is TGTGCCAGCAGCGTAGCAACGGGAACGAACACCGGGGAGCTGTTTTTT. This translates into CASSVATGTNTGELFF.

V gene TRBV9 combines with J gene TRBJ1-3, with D possibly TRBD1 on 6 matching bases. Trimming shortened V by 6 bases and J by 3 bases, and 16 bases separated the two germline ends. Germline V gene sequence: CDR1 SGDLS, CDR2 YYNGEE. The CDR3 sequence is 15 residues long. DNA of the CDR3: TGTGCCAGCACCTTAGGACAGAGCAATGGAAACACCATATATTTT. Translating it yields CASTLGQSNGNTIYF.

The chain has TRBV15 and TRBJ1-1, with 7 nucleotides matching TRBD1. CDR3 size: 15 residues. Germline lookup yields CDR1 LNHNV and CDR2 YYDKDF (reference sequence). J lost 1 base, V lost 5 bases, and 7 bases had no gene match. This chain's CDR3 is CATSDRARANTEAFF. The CDR3 DNA sequence: TGTGCCACCAGCGACAGGGCGCGCGCGAACACTGAAGCTTTCTTT. The complete variable domain, with remaining parts taken from reference TRBV15 and TRBJ1-1, reads DAMVIQNPRYQVTQFGKPVTLSCSQTLNHNVMYWYQQKSSQAPKLLFHYYDKDFNNEADTPDNFQSRRPNTSFCFLDIRSPGLGDTAMYLCATSDRARANTEAFFGQGTRLTVV.

V usage is TRBV24-1 and J usage is TRBJ1-5, with D tentatively TRBD1 (5 bases). With 7 bases removed from V and 2 bases from J, the gap between germline ends came to 11 bases. Germline V gene sequence: CDR1 KGHDR, CDR2 SFDVKD. This CDR3 contains 14 residues. The CDR3 sequence: CATSMGGGNQPQHF. Written as DNA, the CDR3 is TGTGCCACCAGCATGGGAGGGGGCAATCAGCCCCAGCATTTT.

The CDR3 nucleotides read TGTGCCAGCAGTGAGGCAGCCTACGAGCAGTACTTC. Residues: CASSEAAYEQYF. The chain recombines TRBV2 with TRBJ2-7; D not certain. The CDR3 length is 12 residues. CDR1 is SNHLY, CDR2 FYNNEI, per germline. Trimming pared 3 bases from V and 2 bases from J, leaving 5 bases between.

The chain is built from TRBV27 and TRBJ1-1; the match to TRBD1 covers 7 bases. The V gene end was trimmed by 10 bases and the J gene end by 10 bases; junction bases not matched to a gene: 9. The germline gives CDR1 MNHEY, CDR2 SMNVEV (reference sequence). This CDR3 region has 11 residues. In nucleotides, the CDR3 is TGTGCCACCCTGGGAAGGACAGGAGCTTTCTTT. It specifies CATLGRTGAFF.

V usage is TRBV21-1 and J usage is TRBJ1-2; the listed D gene, TRBD1, was not tested against the DNA. TRBV21-1 is a documented pseudogene. The CDR3 length is 15 residues. The CDR3 sequence: CASSDRAKSGYGYTF. The DNA for the CDR3 is TGTGCCAGCAGCGACAGGGCAAAATCGGGGTATGGCTACACCTTC.

This chain connects TRBV30 to TRBJ1-6; perhaps TRBD1 as D (6 bases). Trimming took off 0 bases at V and 6 bases at J, with 15 bases between the two ends. The CDR3 covers 16 residues. Germline V gene sequence: CDR1 GTSNPN, CDR2 SVGIG (reference sequence). CDR3 loop: CAWSVISGGPNSPLHF. The CDR3 DNA reads as TGTGCCTGGAGTGTAATATCGGGGGGGCCTAATTCACCCCTCCACTTT.

This clone was seen only once. This rearrangement joins TRBV11-3 to TRBJ2-1, with 10 bases fitting TRBD2. The CDR3 has 16 amino acids. The junction had 10 bases not matched to a gene; V was cut back by 5 bases and J by 6 bases. The V gene's germline CDR1 is SGHNT and CDR2 YENEEA. DNA for the CDR3: TGTGCCAGCAGCCATAGCGGGGGGAGTCCTTTCAATGAGCAGTTCTTC. Amino acids: CASSHSGGSPFNEQFF.

V usage is TRBV6-2 or TRBV6-3 and J usage is TRBJ2-5, with TRBD1 as a possible D gene (6 bases). CDR3 length: 15 amino acids. Germline V lookup: CDR1 MNHEY, CDR2 SVGEGT. Between the trimmed V and J ends, which lost 3 bases and 5 bases, there was a span of 16 bases. The CDR3 loop is CASSYPDRPWETQYF. CDR3 in DNA: TGTGCCAGCAGTTATCCCGACAGGCCCTGGGAGACCCAGTACTTC.

J is TRBJ1-2 and V is TRBV6-6, with no clear D. Trimming stripped 2 bases from V and 2 bases from J, with 6 bases between. The CDR3 sequence is 13 residues long. Germline lookup yields CDR1 MNHNY and CDR2 SVGAGI (reference sequence). In DNA form, the CDR3 reads TGTGCCAGCAGTTACGAGGGAAACTATGGCTACACCTTC. Residues: CASSYEGNYGYTF.

The sample holds a few counts of this clone. The rearrangement uses TRBV6-1 and TRBJ1-5; D perhaps matches TRBD1 (5 bases). Trimming left V 3 bases short and J 5 bases short, with 20 bases between. Germline V CDR1 and CDR2: MNHNS, SASEGT. This CDR3 has 17 residues. CDR3 in amino acids: CASSDPGRTNSYQPQHF. The CDR3 region has the DNA TGTGCCAGCAGTGATCCGGGTAGGACAAACAGTTATCAGCCCCAGCATTTT.

This rearrangement joins TRBV2 to TRBJ1-2; TRBD1 matches at 8 bases. There are 14 residues in the CDR3. Germline V gene sequence: CDR1 SNHLY, CDR2 FYNNEI. Germline trimming cut 6 bases from V and 7 bases from J; bases unmatched to any gene: 10. CDR3: CASSDSDRAFGYTF. DNA of the CDR3: TGTGCCAGCAGCGATTCGGACAGGGCTTTTGGCTACACCTTC.

The V call is TRBV2, the J call TRBJ2-1; 11 bases are shared with TRBD1. The CDR3 length is 15 residues. V lost 5 bases, J lost 3 bases, and 3 bases stayed unmatched. From germline, CDR1 is SNHLY and CDR2 FYNNEI. In nucleotides, the CDR3 is TGTGCCAGCAGTTCCGGGACAGGGGGCTACAATGAGCAGTTCTTC. The encoded protein is CASSSGTGGYNEQFF.

The chain recombines TRBV7-9 with TRBJ1-2, with D possibly TRBD1 on 6 matching bases. Germline V CDR1 and CDR2: SEHNR, FQNEAQ (reference sequence). The ends were cut back, 1 base at V and 8 bases at J, with 11 bases in the middle. The CDR3 length is 13 residues. Here the CDR3 reads CASSLGTGYGYTF. The DNA of the CDR3 is TGTGCCAGCAGCTTAGGCACAGGGTACGGCTACACCTTC. The whole variable domain, remainder taken from reference TRBV7-9 and TRBJ1-2, is DTGVSQNPRHKITKRGQNVTFRCDPISEHNRLYWYRQTLGQGPEFLTYFQNEAQLEKSRLLSDRFSAERPKGSFSTLEIQRTEQGDSAMYLCASSLGTGYGYTFGSGTRLTVV.

CDR3 protein: CASSLGGVTDTQYF. DNA of the CDR3: TGTGCCAGCAGCTTAGGGGGGGTTACAGATACGCAGTATTTT. This chain links TRBV11-3 with TRBJ2-3; D may be TRBD2 (6 bases). Germline CDR1 SGHNT, CDR2 YENEEA. The V end was cut by 1 base, the J end by 3 bases, with 8 bases between. This CDR3 has 14 amino acids. The complete variable domain, with remaining parts taken from reference TRBV11-3 and TRBJ2-3, reads EAGVVQSPRYKIIEKKQPVAFWCNPISGHNTLYWYLQNLGQGPELLIRYENEEAVDDSQLPKDRFSAERLKGVDSTLKIQPAELGDSAVYLCASSLGGVTDTQYFGPGTRLTVL.

The chain uses TRBV7-9 and TRBJ2-5, with D tentatively TRBD2 (5 bases). Germline values: CDR1 SEHNR, CDR2 FQNEAQ (reference sequence). V was pared by 1 base and J by 0 bases, with 9 bases between. The CDR3 is 15 amino acids. The CDR3 here is CASSLGVANQETQYF. CDR3 in DNA: TGTGCCAGCAGCTTAGGGGTAGCGAACCAAGAGACCCAGTACTTC.

V is TRBV6-1 and J is TRBJ2-3, with D possibly matching TRBD1 (5 bases). CDR1 and CDR2 (germline): MNHNS, SASEGT. This CDR3 has 15 amino acids. V gave up 3 bases and J gave up 5 bases, with 15 bases separating them. The CDR3: CASSESGRVRDTQYF. The DNA for the CDR3 is TGTGCCAGCAGTGAGTCGGGCAGGGTAAGAGATACGCAGTATTTT.

This clone was detected once. The V gene is TRBV2, the J gene TRBJ2-7; weak D call: TRBD2 (5 bases). V dropped 5 bases and J dropped 1 base, with 15 bases sitting between them. CDR1 SNHLY and CDR2 FYNNEI come from the germline V gene. This CDR3 comprises 15 residues. CDR3 loop: CASSPRGPHSYEQYF. In nucleotides, the CDR3 is TGTGCCAGCAGTCCGCGCGGGCCCCATTCCTACGAGCAGTACTTC.

The rearrangement joins TRBV7-3 to TRBJ2-3; possible D gene TRBD1, 5 bases. The CDR3 has 15 amino acids. CDR1 and CDR2 from the germline V gene are SGHTA and FQGTGA. Trimming pared 6 bases from V and 0 bases from J, leaving 13 bases between. DNA of the CDR3: TGTGCCAGCAGAGAAAGGGGCCGAAGCACAGATACGCAGTATTTT. This codes for CASRERGRSTDTQYF.

The rearrangement links TRBV3-1 (or the pseudogene TRBV3-2) to TRBJ2-7; 9 bases map to TRBD1. Germline CDR1 is LGHDT and CDR2 is YNNKEL (reference sequence). The CDR3 spans 15 residues. With V trimmed by 4 bases and J by 1 base, 5 bases remained unmatched. As DNA, the CDR3 is TGTGCCAGCAGCCTCCTCGGGACAGGGTCCTACGAGCAGTACTTC. This encodes CASSLLGTGSYEQYF.

This chain uses TRBV11-2 with TRBJ2-5; 7 bases align to TRBD2. From germline, CDR1 is SGHAT and CDR2 FQNNGV. The CDR3 runs to 16 residues. V shed 4 bases and J 4 bases; nucleotides not matched to a gene: 12. The CDR3 protein is CASSSGGTTLGETQYF. DNA of the CDR3: TGTGCCAGCAGCTCCGGGGGGACTACCTTGGGAGAGACCCAGTACTTC. The full variable domain, rest sourced from reference TRBV11-2 and TRBJ2-5, is EAGVAQSPRYKIIEKRQSVAFWCNPISGHATLYWYQQILGQGPKLLIQFQNNGVVDDSQLPKDRFSAERLKGVDSTLKIQPAKLEDSAVYLCASSSGGTTLGETQYFGPGTRLLVL.

The chain carries TRBV28 and TRBJ1-2; D gene uncertain. CDR3 length equals 15 residues. Trimming pared 7 bases from V and 4 bases from J, leaving 19 bases between. Germline V lookup: CDR1 MDHEN, CDR2 SYDVKM. This chain's CDR3 is CASTPAQVGSYGYTF. The CDR3 DNA is TGTGCCAGCACTCCTGCTCAGGTTGGGAGCTATGGCTACACCTTC.

V is TRBV27 and J is TRBJ1-1, with D hard to call. CDR1 is MNHEY, CDR2 SMNVEV, per germline (reference sequence). The CDR3 is 14 amino acids. With 5 bases removed from V and 1 base from J, the gap between germline ends came to 11 bases. Here the CDR3 reads CASSPQIRNTEAFF. CDR3 nucleotides: TGTGCCAGCAGTCCCCAGATACGGAACACTGAAGCTTTCTTT.

This clone was picked up one time. The chain has TRBV30 and TRBJ1-1; D is undetermined. CDR3 length: 15 amino acids. Germline CDR1 is GTSNPN and CDR2 is SVGIG (reference sequence). V dropped 5 bases and J dropped 5 bases, with 21 bases sitting between them. The CDR3 protein is CAWYPVLVPRTEAFF. Written as DNA, the CDR3 is TGTGCCTGGTACCCGGTCTTGGTGCCTCGGACTGAAGCTTTCTTT. Using reference TRBV30 and TRBJ1-1 for the parts outside the CDR3, the full variable domain is SQTIHQWPATLVQPVGSPLSLECTVEGTSNPNLYWYRQAAGRGLQLLFYSVGIGQISSEVPQNLSASRPQDRQFILSSKKLLLSDSGFYLCAWYPVLVPRTEAFFGQGTRLTVV.